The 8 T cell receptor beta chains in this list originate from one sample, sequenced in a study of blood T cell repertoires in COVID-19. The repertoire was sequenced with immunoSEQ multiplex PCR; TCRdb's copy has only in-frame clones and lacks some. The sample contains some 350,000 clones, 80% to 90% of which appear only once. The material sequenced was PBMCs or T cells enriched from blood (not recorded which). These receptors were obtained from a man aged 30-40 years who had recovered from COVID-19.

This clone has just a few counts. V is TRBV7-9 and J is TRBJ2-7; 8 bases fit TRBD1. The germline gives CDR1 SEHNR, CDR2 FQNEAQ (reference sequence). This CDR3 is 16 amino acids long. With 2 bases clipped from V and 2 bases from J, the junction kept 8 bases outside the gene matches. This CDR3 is CASSLPPGQGAYEQYF. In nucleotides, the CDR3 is TGTGCCAGCAGCTTACCCCCCGGACAGGGCGCCTACGAGCAGTACTTC.

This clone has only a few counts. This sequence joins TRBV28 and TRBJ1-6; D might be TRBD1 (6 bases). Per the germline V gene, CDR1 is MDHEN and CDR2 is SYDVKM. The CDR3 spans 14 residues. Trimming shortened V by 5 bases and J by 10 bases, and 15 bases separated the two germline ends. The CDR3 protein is CASSISGEPSPLHF. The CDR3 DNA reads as TGTGCCAGCAGTATTTCAGGGGAACCATCACCCCTCCACTTT.

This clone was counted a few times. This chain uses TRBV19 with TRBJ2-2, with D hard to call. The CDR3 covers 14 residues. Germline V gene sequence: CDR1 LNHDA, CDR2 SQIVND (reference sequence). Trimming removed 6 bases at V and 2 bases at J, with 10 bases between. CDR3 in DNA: TGTGCCAGTAGCTCTCCACACAACACCGGGGAGCTGTTTTTT. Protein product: CASSSPHNTGELFF.

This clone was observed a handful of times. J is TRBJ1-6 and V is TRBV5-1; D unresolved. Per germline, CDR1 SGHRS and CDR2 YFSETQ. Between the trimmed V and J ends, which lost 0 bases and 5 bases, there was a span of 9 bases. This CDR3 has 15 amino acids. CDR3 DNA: TGCGCCAGCAGCTTGGCGCCAGGTGATAATTCACCCCTCCACTTT. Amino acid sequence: CASSLAPGDNSPLHF.

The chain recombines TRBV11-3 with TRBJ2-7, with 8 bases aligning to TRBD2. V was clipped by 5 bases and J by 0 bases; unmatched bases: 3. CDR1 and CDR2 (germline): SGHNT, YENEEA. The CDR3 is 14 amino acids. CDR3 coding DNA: TGTGCCAGCAGCACGGGGGGGAGCTCCTACGAGCAGTACTTC. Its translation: CASSTGGSSYEQYF.

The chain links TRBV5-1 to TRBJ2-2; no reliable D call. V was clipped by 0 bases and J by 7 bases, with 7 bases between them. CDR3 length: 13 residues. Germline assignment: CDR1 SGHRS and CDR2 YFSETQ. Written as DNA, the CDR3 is TGCGCCAGCAGCTTGGCCCCTGTCGGGGAGCTGTTTTTT. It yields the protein CASSLAPVGELFF.

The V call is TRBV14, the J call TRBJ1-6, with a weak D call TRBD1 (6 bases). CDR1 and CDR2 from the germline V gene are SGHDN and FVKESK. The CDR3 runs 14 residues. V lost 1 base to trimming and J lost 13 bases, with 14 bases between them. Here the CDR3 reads CASSQVTGNRPLHF. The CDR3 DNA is TGTGCCAGCAGCCAAGTAACAGGGAACAGGCCCCTCCACTTT.

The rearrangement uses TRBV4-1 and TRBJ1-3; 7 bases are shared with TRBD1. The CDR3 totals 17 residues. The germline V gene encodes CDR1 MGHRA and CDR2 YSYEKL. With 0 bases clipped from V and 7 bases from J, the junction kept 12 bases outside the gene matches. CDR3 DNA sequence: TGCGCCAGCAGCCAAGATAAGAGACAGGGAATGCACAACACCATATATTTT. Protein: CASSQDKRQGMHNTIYF.